A single sample is the source of the 22 T cell receptor beta chains below, sequenced in a study of T cells in Graves' hyperthyroidism and ophthalmopathy. Amplification of TCR beta CDR3 regions used RNA as the template. An initial round of RT-PCR targeting the TCR CDR3 relied on the HTBI primer set. TCRdb re-derived calls from the multiplex PCR reads in MiXCR, one entry per CDR3 protein. In the table there are approximately 600,000 distinct CDR3 sequences, approximately 15% of which are singletons. The sequencing sample was made of blood. These receptors all come from a woman aged 25 to 39 with Graves' hyperthyroidism that later progressed to Graves' ophthalmopathy.

J is TRBJ2-7 and V is TRBV2, with 8 bases that match TRBD2. With 7 bases clipped from V and 4 bases from J, the junction kept 9 bases outside the gene matches. The CDR3 is made up of 14 amino acids. CDR1 SNHLY and CDR2 FYNNEI come from the germline V gene. The CDR3 DNA is TGTGCCAGCACACCCGGGAGGGGACGTTACGAGCAGTACTTC. As protein: CASTPGRGRYEQYF.

This clonotype has at least ten counts. The chain is built from TRBV7-9 and TRBJ1-2; D unresolved. V lost 3 bases to trimming and J lost 7 bases, with 3 bases between them. CDR3 length: 10 amino acids. The germline CDR1 and CDR2 sequences are SEHNR and FQNEAQ (reference sequence). The CDR3 DNA sequence: TGTGCCAGCAGCTTCCCTGGCTACACCTTC. This encodes CASSFPGYTF.

The sample holds many counts of this clonotype. The V and J genes are TRBV3-1 and TRBJ2-7; D is possibly TRBD2 (5 bases). Germline V gene data show CDR1 as LGHDT and CDR2 as YNNKEL (reference sequence). This CDR3 has 13 amino acids. V was trimmed by 5 bases and J by 3 bases, leaving 11 bases between them. CDR3 nucleotide sequence: TGTGCCAGCAGCTTCGAGGGTGACTACGAGCAGTACTTC. It is translated as CASSFEGDYEQYF.

This clonotype was recorded at least ten times. V usage is TRBV6-1 and J usage is TRBJ1-2; perhaps TRBD1 as D (5 bases). Trimming cost V 4 bases and J 3 bases, with 15 bases left between them. Looked up from germline, CDR1 is MNHNS and CDR2 is SASEGT. The CDR3 totals 15 residues. The CDR3 sequence is CASSARKMGDYGYTF. CDR3 sequence (DNA): TGTGCCAGCAGTGCCCGTAAGATGGGGGACTATGGCTACACCTTC.

This clonotype was seen a handful of times. The chain carries TRBV30 and TRBJ2-3, with D perhaps TRBD1 (7 bases). This CDR3 is built from 13 residues. Germline CDR1 and CDR2: GTSNPN and SVGIG (reference sequence). Between the trimmed V and J ends, which lost 8 bases and 0 bases, there was a span of 12 bases. Written as DNA, the CDR3 is TGTGCCGTACAGGGGACTAGCACAGATACGCAGTATTTT. Its translation is CAVQGTSTDTQYF.

This clonotype was picked up one time. This may arise from a read error, as a much more abundant clone is one base away. The chain joins TRBV9 to TRBJ2-3; TRBD1 matches at 10 bases. The V and J ends lost 7 bases and 5 bases, in that order; junction bases with no gene match: 16. There are 17 residues in the CDR3. Germline V gene sequence: CDR1 SGDLS, CDR2 YYNGEE. CDR3 in amino acids: CASCGRSTGQGKDTQYF. CDR3 DNA: TGTGCCAGCTGCGGACGATCTACGGGACAGGGGAAAGATACGCAGTATTTT.

This clonotype was counted only a few times. The V call is TRBV4-1, the J call TRBJ2-1; perhaps TRBD1 as D (6 bases). The germline gives CDR1 MGHRA, CDR2 YSYEKL. Trimming cost V 2 bases and J 5 bases, with 13 bases left between them. CDR3 length: 15 residues. The CDR3 spells CASSQPGTLNNEQFF. The DNA of the CDR3 is TGCGCCAGCAGCCAACCCGGGACACTTAACAATGAGCAGTTCTTC.

This clonotype came up many times. For the CDR3, the DNA is TGTGCCTCGGGACAGTCCGGCACTGAAGCTTTCTTT. Residues: CASGQSGTEAFF. The rearrangement uses TRBV30 and TRBJ1-1; 7 bases are a match to TRBD1. The germline V gene has CDR1 GTSNPN and CDR2 SVGIG (reference sequence). This CDR3 is 12 amino acids long. V was clipped by 7 bases and J by 4 bases; unmatched bases: 6.

Ten or more counts support this clonotype. The chain recombines TRBV2 with TRBJ2-7; tentative D call: TRBD2 (6 bases). This CDR3 contains 12 residues. Per germline, CDR1 SNHLY and CDR2 FYNNEI. The germline V and J ends were trimmed by 6 bases and 6 bases, with 12 bases remaining between them. This chain's CDR3 is CASSLGGLEQYF. Written as DNA, the CDR3 is TGTGCCAGCAGCCTGGGGGGTCTCGAGCAGTACTTC. Based on the CDR3 plus reference TRBV2 and TRBJ2-7, the full variable domain is EPEVTQTPSHQVTQMGQEVILRCVPISNHLYFYWYRQILGQKVEFLVSFYNNEISEKSEIFDDQFSVERPDGSNFTLKIRSTKLEDSAMYFCASSLGGLEQYFGPGTRLTVT.

The chain couples TRBV9 to TRBJ2-3, with 9 bases matching TRBD2. Germline assignment: CDR1 SGDLS and CDR2 YYNGEE. The CDR3 is made up of 17 amino acids. V gave up 6 bases and J gave up 0 bases; unmatched junction bases: 11. CDR3 DNA: TGTGCCAGCACCTTGGGCGGGAGGGCTACTAGCACAGATACGCAGTATTTT. It encodes CASTLGGRATSTDTQYF.

The chain carries TRBV29-1 and TRBJ2-7; maybe TRBD2 (5 bases). There are 11 residues in the CDR3. Germline assignment: CDR1 SQVTM and CDR2 ANQGSEA. Trimming shortened V by 7 bases and J by 5 bases, and 12 bases separated the two germline ends. In nucleotides, the CDR3 is TGCAGCGCCACGGGTAGCGACGAGCAGTACTTC. As protein: CSATGSDEQYF.

This clonotype was counted at least ten times. This chain joins TRBV5-1 and TRBJ2-7, with a weak D call TRBD1 (6 bases). V shed 6 bases and J shed 3 bases, with 22 bases lying between them. The germline CDR1 and CDR2 sequences are SGHRS and YFSETQ. The CDR3 contains 16 residues. The DNA for the CDR3 is TGCGCCAGCACCCCCGAGGGGGTTGGCGGGCTCTACGAGCAGTACTTC. Translated, it gives CASTPEGVGGLYEQYF.

This clonotype was counted many times. J is TRBJ2-7 and V is TRBV28; 9 nucleotides line up with TRBD2. V gave up 8 bases and J gave up 1 base; unmatched junction bases: 9. Germline V CDR1 and CDR2: MDHEN, SYDVKM. The CDR3 is 15 residues long. The chain's CDR3 is CASRQAGGGSYEQYF. CDR3 bases: TGTGCCAGCCGTCAAGCGGGAGGAGGGTCCTACGAGCAGTACTTC.

This clonotype was counted only a few times. The J gene is TRBJ2-7, the V gene TRBV7-9, with D uncertain. CDR3 length equals 12 residues. The germline V gene encodes CDR1 SEHNR and CDR2 FQNEAQ (reference sequence). V shed 4 bases and J shed 7 bases, with 11 bases lying between them. CDR3 region: CASSSDGFEQYF. The CDR3, as DNA: TGTGCCAGCAGCTCGGACGGTTTTGAGCAGTACTTC.

This clonotype was detected ten times or more. The rearrangement links TRBV6-1 to TRBJ2-1; 12 nucleotides agree with TRBD2. This CDR3 is 16 amino acids long. CDR1 is MNHNS and CDR2 is SASEGT in the germline V gene. V lost 5 bases to trimming and J lost 8 bases; unmatched junction nucleotides: 10. The CDR3 bases are TGTGCCAGCAGTTCTTCCGGGACTAGCGGGCTTGATGAGCAGTTCTTC. This encodes CASSSSGTSGLDEQFF.

This clonotype was seen many times. The chain employs TRBV12-3 or TRBV12-4 and TRBJ1-1, with 8 bases that match TRBD1. V shed 4 bases, J shed 2 bases, and the junction held 18 bases outside the gene matches. CDR3 length: 19 amino acids. The CDR3 DNA is TGTGCCAGCAGTTCCCCTTCGGACAGGGTGGGTGCGTACAACACTGAAGCTTTCTTT. Translation: CASSSPSDRVGAYNTEAFF.

This clonotype was observed at least ten times. This chain links TRBV24-1 with TRBJ2-7; 7 bases are shared with TRBD1. Trimming removed 2 bases from V and 9 bases from J; junction bases left unmatched: 6. The CDR3 covers 13 residues. Germline values: CDR1 KGHDR, CDR2 SFDVKD. The CDR3 sequence is CATSDSGTARQYF. CDR3 DNA sequence: TGTGCCACCAGTGATTCCGGGACAGCAAGGCAGTACTTC.

J is TRBJ1-5 and V is TRBV20-1; D is undetermined. The CDR3 contains 13 residues. Germline assignment: CDR1 DFQATT and CDR2 SNEGSKA (reference sequence). The V and J ends lost 2 bases and 3 bases respectively, with 8 bases between them. CDR3 DNA: TGCAGTGCTAGAAACTGGGACAATCAGCCCCAGCATTTT. Translating it yields CSARNWDNQPQHF.

The chain uses TRBV19 and TRBJ2-7, with D hard to call. The germline V and J ends were trimmed by 6 bases and 1 base, with 25 bases remaining between them. CDR3 length: 18 residues. CDR1 LNHDA and CDR2 SQIVND come from the germline V gene (reference sequence). The CDR3 region is CASRDSTRAYLRSYEQYF. The DNA of the CDR3 is TGTGCCAGTAGAGACTCGACCCGGGCCTATTTAAGATCCTACGAGCAGTACTTC.

The chain links TRBV28 to TRBJ2-7, with 8 positions matching TRBD1. There are 16 residues in the CDR3. Unmatched junction bases numbered 8, after V lost 4 bases and J lost 0 bases. CDR1 and CDR2 from the germline V gene are MDHEN and SYDVKM. The CDR3 sequence is CASSSIGQGGSYEQYF. The CDR3 bases are TGTGCCAGCAGTTCTATAGGACAGGGCGGCTCCTACGAGCAGTACTTC.

This clonotype occurred many times. The rearrangement uses TRBV20-1 and TRBJ2-7; tentative D call: TRBD2 (5 bases). This CDR3 contains 12 residues. Trimming took off 0 bases at V and 5 bases at J, with 8 bases between the two ends. The germline CDR1 and CDR2 sequences are DFQATT and SNEGSKA (reference sequence). Written as DNA, the CDR3 is TGCAGTGCTAGAGATCTAGCAAACGAGCAGTACTTC. This encodes CSARDLANEQYF.

This clonotype was found a few times. This chain connects TRBV20-1 to TRBJ1-1; possible D gene TRBD1, 5 bases. The V gene's germline CDR1 is DFQATT and CDR2 SNEGSKA (reference sequence). This CDR3 comprises 14 residues. The V gene lost 0 bases and the J gene lost 8 bases, with 16 bases spanning the gap. Here the CDR3 DNA reads TGCAGTGCTAGAGAGGGAGGGGAGGCGGGGGAAGCTTTCTTT. Translating gives CSAREGGEAGEAFF.